The 7 T cell receptor beta chains in this list originate from one sample, sequenced in a study of T-cell memory formation after mild COVID-19. TCRdb used MiXCR to reprocess the 5' RACE reads, holding one entry per CDR3 protein. The sample holds about 81,000 distinct CDR3 sequences; roughly 25% are singletons and the top ten take less than 55%. Sequencing input: PBMCs or a T cell subset sorted from them (not recorded which). These receptors all come from a man between 18 and 35 years old who had mild COVID-19 (a few samples of this study predate the infection). Cell type and time point are not known.

This clonotype was seen more than once but under ten times. This chain connects TRBV7-2 to TRBJ2-5, with 10 bases that match TRBD2. The J segment lost 2 bases and the V segment lost 3 bases, leaving 3 bases of the junction unmatched. The CDR3 contains 15 residues. Per germline, CDR1 SGHTA and CDR2 FQGNSA. CDR3 DNA: TGTGCCAGCAGCTTCGTAGCGGGGGGACAAGAGACCCAGTACTTC. Translated, it gives CASSFVAGGQETQYF.

This rearrangement joins TRBV7-2 to TRBJ2-7; 9 bases map to TRBD2. The germline gives CDR1 SGHTA, CDR2 FQGNSA. The CDR3 extends over 13 amino acids. The V segment lost 1 base and the J segment 9 bases; nucleotides outside the gene matches: 4. The CDR3: CASSLGLAGLQYV. CDR3 DNA sequence: TGTGCCAGCAGCTTAGGGCTAGCGGGGCTGCAGTACGTC.

The CDR3 coding sequence is TGTGCCAGCAGCTTGGGGGACGGTACCTACGAGCAGTACTTC. Translated, it gives CASSLGDGTYEQYF. This chain links TRBV7-9 with TRBJ2-7; D is perhaps TRBD1 or TRBD2 (5 bases each). V lost 3 bases and J 2 bases, leaving 11 bases between the germline ends. The CDR3 is 14 residues long. Germline CDR1 and CDR2: SEHNR and FQNEAQ (reference sequence).

The rearrangement links TRBV11-3 to TRBJ2-3; D might be TRBD1 or TRBD2, each matching 5 bases. V was clipped by 5 bases and J by 4 bases, with 13 bases between them. The CDR3 is 14 amino acids. Germline V gene data show CDR1 as SGHNT and CDR2 as YENEEA. The CDR3, as DNA: TGTGCCAGCAGCCCACACCGAGGGGCAGATACGCAGTATTTT. Amino acids: CASSPHRGADTQYF.

V is TRBV4-3 and J is TRBJ1-2; a weak D match, TRBD1 (5 bases). V was pared by 0 bases and J by 6 bases, with 11 bases between. The CDR3 has 14 residues. CDR1 is LGHNA and CDR2 is YSLEER in the germline V gene. CDR3 sequence (DNA): TGCGCCAGCAGCCAAGACCCAGGGTTAGATGGCTACACCTTC. Translation gives CASSQDPGLDGYTF.

This clonotype came up a few times. The genes are TRBV10-3 and TRBJ2-1, with D perhaps matching TRBD1 (6 bases). The CDR3 length is 12 residues. The germline V gene encodes CDR1 ENHRY and CDR2 SYGVKD. With 6 bases removed from V and 9 bases from J, the gap between germline ends came to 12 bases. CDR3 residues: CAISSGVSEQFF. The CDR3 DNA sequence: TGTGCCATCAGCTCAGGGGTATCTGAGCAGTTCTTC.

The V and J genes are TRBV29-1 and TRBJ2-3; D ambiguous. The CDR3 runs 12 residues. Germline-derived CDR1 and CDR2 are SQVTM and ANQGSEA. CDR3 nucleotides: TGCAGTACGTTAACGTACACAGATACGCAGTATTTT. Amino acid sequence: CSTLTYTDTQYF.